These 19 T cell receptor beta chains share one sample of origin, sequenced in a study of blood T cell repertoires in COVID-19. TCRdb keeps only in-frame clones here, not all; method: immunoSEQ multiplex PCR. Among 150,000 or so clones, approximately 85% were seen once, and the ten largest hold around 5.4%. Source material: peripheral blood. Receptors originate from a woman aged 50 to 65 with COVID-19, enrolled during active disease.

The chain recombines TRBV30 with TRBJ2-7, with 10 bases identical to TRBD2. J gave up 0 bases and V 2 bases, and 13 bases lay outside the gene matches. The length of the CDR3 is 18 residues. CDR1 and CDR2 (germline): GTSNPN, SVGIG (reference sequence). The CDR3 loop is CAWSPGTSEDSSSYEQYF. The CDR3 nucleotides read TGTGCCTGGAGTCCCGGGACTAGCGAAGACTCTAGCTCCTACGAGCAGTACTTC.

The chain is built from TRBV7-9 and TRBJ2-3; 8 bases line up with TRBD2. V shed 1 base and J 2 bases; nucleotides not matched to a gene: 5. The CDR3 totals 16 residues. Germline V gives CDR1 SEHNR, CDR2 FQNEAQ (reference sequence). CDR3 sequence (DNA): TGTGCCAGCAGCTTAGTACTAGCGGATAACACAGATACGCAGTATTTT. This encodes CASSLVLADNTDTQYF.

This sequence joins TRBV6-1 and TRBJ2-7, with a tentative D call TRBD2 (7 bases). The CDR3 is 15 amino acids. The ends were cut back, 0 bases at V and 4 bases at J, with 13 bases in the middle. Germline V gene data show CDR1 as MNHNS and CDR2 as SASEGT. The CDR3: CASSEAAGAPYEQYF. CDR3 in DNA: TGTGCCAGCAGTGAAGCTGCGGGGGCGCCGTACGAGCAGTACTTC.

This rearrangement joins TRBV5-1 to TRBJ1-4; 9 positions agree with TRBD1. CDR1 and CDR2 (germline): SGHRS, YFSETQ. V lost 5 bases to trimming and J lost 8 bases; unmatched junction nucleotides: 10. The CDR3 runs 15 residues. The CDR3 DNA sequence: TGCGCCAGCAGAGAAGTAGGGACAGGGCGAGAAAAACTGTTTTTT. This translates into CASREVGTGREKLFF.

This clone came up once. CDR3 amino acids: CASRPTGDYGYTF. The CDR3 nucleotides are TGTGCCAGCAGGCCGACCGGAGACTATGGCTACACCTTC. This chain uses TRBV7-2 with TRBJ1-2; D uncertain. Trimming took 6 bases from V and 3 from J, leaving 11 bases between them. The CDR3 consists of 13 residues. In germline, CDR1 is SGHTA, CDR2 FQGNSA.

V and J are TRBV5-1 and TRBJ1-1, with D perhaps TRBD1 (6 bases). Germline V lookup: CDR1 SGHRS, CDR2 YFSETQ. The CDR3 contains 15 residues. With 3 bases removed from V and 4 bases from J, the gap between germline ends came to 16 bases. In DNA, the CDR3 is TGCGCCAGCAGCTCGGAAGGGGGTGGGGTCACTGAAGCTTTCTTT. Translating gives CASSSEGGGVTEAFF.

The gene calls are TRBV2 and TRBJ1-1; unclear D gene. The CDR3 extends over 15 amino acids. Germline CDR1 SNHLY, CDR2 FYNNEI. The V end lost 4 bases, the J end lost 1 base, and 13 bases lay between the germline ends. This CDR3 reads CASSVLQAPNTEAFF. CDR3 in DNA: TGTGCCAGCAGTGTCCTCCAGGCGCCGAACACTGAAGCTTTCTTT.

The gene calls are TRBV7-9 and TRBJ2-2; 7 bases agree with TRBD1. In germline, CDR1 is SEHNR, CDR2 FQNEAQ (reference sequence). There are 15 residues in the CDR3. V was pared by 5 bases and J by 6 bases, with 9 bases of the junction left unmatched. The CDR3 spells CASSPFGQVAGELFF. The CDR3 DNA reads as TGTGCCAGCAGCCCATTCGGACAGGTCGCCGGGGAGCTGTTTTTT.

The chain combines TRBV9 with TRBJ1-2; 8 bases align to TRBD1. Germline CDR1 SGDLS, CDR2 YYNGEE. V was pared by 3 bases and J by 1 base, with 8 bases of the junction left unmatched. The CDR3 has 16 amino acids. CDR3 in DNA: TGTGCCAGCAGCGGGACAGGGTGGGGTTTTAACTATGGCTACACCTTC. Its protein product is CASSGTGWGFNYGYTF.

Here the CDR3 reads CASSETVQETQYF. CDR3 nucleotide sequence: TGTGCCAGTAGTGAGACAGTACAAGAGACCCAGTACTTC. The chain recombines TRBV19 with TRBJ2-5; tentatively, D is TRBD1 (5 bases). Germline V lookup: CDR1 LNHDA, CDR2 SQIVND (reference sequence). This CDR3 region has 13 residues. V was trimmed by 5 bases and J by 2 bases, leaving 9 bases between them.

With regard to this clone: The sample has other DNA sequences that encode this CDR3 too. This rearrangement joins TRBV7-2 to TRBJ2-7; D gene ambiguous. Per the germline V gene, CDR1 is SGHTA and CDR2 is FQGNSA. The V and J ends lost 2 bases and 3 bases respectively, with 2 bases between them. The CDR3 has 11 residues. CDR3 in amino acids: CASSLLYEQYF. The CDR3 DNA reads as TGTGCCAGCAGCTTACTCTACGAGCAGTACTTC.

J is TRBJ2-3 and V is TRBV6-5; 10 bases are a match to TRBD2. CDR3 length: 13 amino acids. From germline, CDR1 is MNHEY and CDR2 SVGAGI. V lost 8 bases to trimming and J lost 9 bases; unmatched junction nucleotides: 8. In DNA, the CDR3 is TGTGCCAGCGTGGGACTAGCGCCATTCACGCAGTATTTT. Amino acid sequence: CASVGLAPFTQYF.

The rearrangement joins TRBV11-3 to TRBJ2-5, with 7 nucleotides matching TRBD1. CDR1 SGHNT and CDR2 YENEEA come from the germline V gene. The CDR3 consists of 14 residues. V lost 5 bases to trimming and J lost 5 bases; unmatched junction nucleotides: 8. The CDR3 bases are TGTGCCAGCAGCCTAACCGACAGGGACGAGACCCAGTACTTC. Residues: CASSLTDRDETQYF.

This chain connects TRBV19 to TRBJ1-4, with 8 bases that match TRBD1. Per germline, CDR1 LNHDA and CDR2 SQIVND (reference sequence). The V gene end was trimmed by 6 bases and the J gene end by 3 bases; junction bases not matched to a gene: 9. The CDR3 totals 16 residues. The CDR3 spells CASSNLRQGPNEKLFF. The CDR3 nucleotides read TGTGCCAGTAGCAATCTCAGACAGGGGCCTAATGAAAAACTGTTTTTT.

V gene TRBV11-2 combines with J gene TRBJ2-1, with TRBD2 matching 13 bases. CDR3 size: 14 residues. V gave up 4 bases and J gave up 9 bases; unmatched junction bases: 3. Looked up from germline, CDR1 is SGHAT and CDR2 is FQNNGV. As DNA, the CDR3 is TGTGCCAGCAGCTCGGGACTAGCGGGGACTGAGCAGTTCTTC. Encoded protein: CASSSGLAGTEQFF.

This clone was detected once. This chain's CDR3 is CASSLPGQETRYF. CDR3 in DNA: TGTGCCAGCAGTCTTCCGGGACAGGAAACCCGGTACTTC. This chain joins TRBV11-3 and TRBJ2-7, with 8 nucleotides matching TRBD1. CDR1 and CDR2 (germline): SGHNT, YENEEA. The CDR3 has 13 residues. Trimming removed 6 bases from V and 12 bases from J; junction bases left unmatched: 13.

The chain combines TRBV10-3 with TRBJ2-1, with 7 bases that match TRBD1. With 4 bases clipped from V and 0 bases from J, the junction kept 3 bases outside the gene matches. Looked up from germline, CDR1 is ENHRY and CDR2 is SYGVKD. This CDR3 has 15 amino acids. The CDR3 reads CAISGRQGSYNEQFF. The DNA of the CDR3 is TGTGCCATCAGTGGAAGACAGGGCTCCTACAATGAGCAGTTCTTC.

The chain carries TRBV19 and TRBJ1-1, with D maybe TRBD1 (5 bases). The CDR3 covers 14 residues. CDR1 LNHDA and CDR2 SQIVND come from the germline V gene (reference sequence). V was pared by 5 bases and J by 1 base, with 11 bases between. DNA for the CDR3: TGTGCCAGTAGTTTGGGGCAAACGAACACTGAAGCTTTCTTT. This codes for CASSLGQTNTEAFF.

This sequence joins TRBV5-1 and TRBJ2-5, with 11 bases that match TRBD2. The CDR3 is 16 amino acids. V trimming: 0 bases; J trimming: 5 bases; junction bases outside the gene matches: 6. Germline CDR1 is SGHRS and CDR2 is YFSETQ. This CDR3 reads CASSLGSGGAVETQYF. In DNA form, the CDR3 reads TGCGCCAGCAGCTTGGGTAGCGGGGGGGCCGTTGAGACCCAGTACTTC.